These 29 T cell receptor beta chains were sequenced from one sample in a study of identical twins. TCRdb reprocessed the 5' RACE reads with MiXCR, giving one entry per CDR3 protein. The sample contains 750,000 to 950,000 distinct CDR3 sequences, roughly 12% of which appear only once. These same data were also listed under a study on yellow fever vaccine responses in identical twins.

Sequences were obtained from PBMCs. All receptors derive from a woman aged 18 to 35 in good health.

There are many counts of this clonotype. The CDR3 here is CASSWPGQGQKMNTGELFF. The DNA for the CDR3 is TGTGCCAGCAGCTGGCCGGGACAGGGGCAGAAAATGAACACCGGGGAGCTGTTTTTT. The V call is TRBV7-8, the J call TRBJ2-2; 10 bases map to TRBD1. From germline, CDR1 is SGHVS and CDR2 FQNEAQ. The J segment lost 1 base and the V segment lost 4 bases, leaving 12 bases of the junction unmatched. This CDR3 spans 19 amino acids.

This clonotype turned up a few times. The chain employs TRBV2 and TRBJ2-7, with 7 positions matching TRBD1. This CDR3 spans 11 amino acids. The V segment lost 6 bases and the J segment 6 bases; nucleotides outside the gene matches: 2. Germline CDR1 SNHLY, CDR2 FYNNEI. The CDR3 bases are TGTGCCAGCAGGGGACAGATCGAGCAGTACTTC. Translated: CASRGQIEQYF.

The V call is TRBV9, the J call TRBJ2-5; possible D gene TRBD2, 6 bases. The CDR3 runs to 16 residues. V lost 3 bases to trimming and J lost 5 bases, with 20 bases between them. The germline gives CDR1 SGDLS, CDR2 YYNGEE. CDR3 in amino acids: CASSATGTLRGETQYF. CDR3 bases: TGTGCCAGCAGCGCCACCGGGACTCTGAGAGGGGAGACCCAGTACTTC.

A few counts support this clonotype. The V call is TRBV6-2 or TRBV6-3, the J call TRBJ2-1, with D uncertain. The CDR3 sequence is 15 residues long. Germline values: CDR1 MNHEY, CDR2 SVGEGT. Trimming took 2 bases from V and 0 from J, leaving 8 bases between them. The DNA for the CDR3 is TGTGCCAGCAGTTACGTGGGATACTCCTACAATGAGCAGTTCTTC. Translated, it gives CASSYVGYSYNEQFF.

The genes are TRBV12-3 or TRBV12-4 and TRBJ2-7; D ambiguous. CDR3 length: 13 amino acids. With 6 bases removed from V and 5 bases from J, the gap between germline ends came to 14 bases. The CDR3 protein is CASSAIITHEQYF. The CDR3 nucleotides read TGTGCCAGCAGCGCCATTATAACTCACGAGCAGTACTTC.

J is TRBJ2-5 and V is TRBV5-1, with D possibly TRBD1 on 5 matching bases. This CDR3 spans 14 amino acids. V was trimmed by 5 bases and J by 4 bases, leaving 15 bases between them. Per the germline V gene, CDR1 is SGHRS and CDR2 is YFSETQ. CDR3 sequence: CASSSVPGIETQYF. The CDR3 coding sequence is TGCGCCAGCAGTTCCGTCCCAGGGATAGAGACCCAGTACTTC.

V and J are TRBV9 and TRBJ2-2; D is unclear. The CDR3 contains 12 residues. Trimming removed 2 bases from V and 6 bases from J, with 5 bases in between. Germline V gene sequence: CDR1 SGDLS, CDR2 YYNGEE. The DNA of the CDR3 is TGTGCCAGCAGCGTTCTACCCGGGGAGCTGTTTTTT. It translates to CASSVLPGELFF. The full variable domain, with the rest looked up from reference TRBV9 and TRBJ2-2, is DSGVTQTPKHLITATGQRVTLRCSPRSGDLSVYWYQQSLDQGLQFLIQYYNGEERAKGNILERFSAQQFPDLHSELNLSSLELGDSALYFCASSVLPGELFFGEGSRLTVL.

This clonotype was observed at least ten times. The chain carries TRBV7-3 and TRBJ2-1; 13 bases agree with TRBD2. This CDR3 has 15 residues. Trimming cost V 5 bases and J 7 bases; bases outside gene matches: 5. Germline-derived CDR1 and CDR2 are SGHTA and FQGTGA. CDR3 amino acids: CASSVRGLAGNEQFF. For the CDR3, the DNA is TGTGCCAGCAGCGTACGGGGACTAGCGGGAAATGAGCAGTTCTTC.

The rearrangement joins TRBV28 to TRBJ2-1, with 7 bases that match TRBD2. Trimming took 10 bases from V and 0 from J; bases not matched to a gene: 12. Germline V CDR1 and CDR2: MDHEN, SYDVKM. The CDR3 length is 16 residues. CDR3 in DNA: TGTGCCACCCGGTGGGGTTTAGCGGGCTCCTACAATGAGCAGTTCTTC. This encodes CATRWGLAGSYNEQFF.

This clonotype was observed a handful of times. The chain carries TRBV20-1 and TRBJ2-3; D may be TRBD2 (7 bases). The V and J ends lost 4 bases and 3 bases respectively, with 17 bases between them. From germline, CDR1 is DFQATT and CDR2 SNEGSKA (reference sequence). CDR3 length equals 15 residues. The CDR3, as DNA: TGCAGTGCTACGGCCCTGGGGGGGCCTACAGATACGCAGTATTTT. It codes for CSATALGGPTDTQYF.

This clonotype turned up a few times. The V gene is TRBV19, the J gene TRBJ2-3, with 9 bases identical to TRBD1. This CDR3 has 16 amino acids. The germline V gene encodes CDR1 LNHDA and CDR2 SQIVND (reference sequence). J was trimmed by 0 bases and V by 5 bases; bases with no gene match: 6. CDR3 sequence reads: CASSARTGVSTDTQYF. DNA of the CDR3: TGTGCCAGTAGTGCCCGGACAGGGGTCAGCACAGATACGCAGTATTTT.

The V call is TRBV2, the J call TRBJ2-5; the D gene could be TRBD1 or TRBD2 (6 bases each). The germline V and J ends were trimmed by 8 bases and 1 base, with 17 bases remaining between them. The germline V gene encodes CDR1 SNHLY and CDR2 FYNNEI. This CDR3 has 15 residues. The CDR3, as DNA: TGTGCCAGCGGGGGAGGCCTAGGGGGCCAAGAGACCCAGTACTTC. It yields the protein CASGGGLGGQETQYF. Based on the CDR3 plus reference TRBV2 and TRBJ2-5, the full variable domain is EPEVTQTPSHQVTQMGQEVILRCVPISNHLYFYWYRQILGQKVEFLVSFYNNEISEKSEIFDDQFSVERPDGSNFTLKIRSTKLEDSAMYFCASGGGLGGQETQYFGPGTRLLVL.

CDR3 residues: CASSSPGTPQETQYF. The DNA of the CDR3 is TGTGCCAGCAGTTCACCAGGGACACCCCAAGAGACCCAGTACTTC. V and J are TRBV28 and TRBJ2-5; possibly TRBD1 for D (6 bases). This CDR3 has 15 amino acids. CDR1 is MDHEN and CDR2 is SYDVKM in the germline V gene. V gave up 4 bases and J gave up 1 base, with 13 bases separating them.

CDR3 nucleotide sequence: TGTGCCAGCAGCCCCGATCTTGGTACTGAAGCTTTCTTT. This encodes CASSPDLGTEAFF. The V and J genes are TRBV5-5 and TRBJ1-1; D is ambiguous. The CDR3 runs to 13 residues. Germline CDR1 is SGHKS and CDR2 is YYEKEE (reference sequence). Trimming stripped 4 bases from V and 5 bases from J, with 12 bases between.

This clonotype has a count of ten or more. The chain is built from TRBV12-3 or TRBV12-4 and TRBJ1-2; 8 bases agree with TRBD1. The trim removed 7 bases at V and 8 bases at J, leaving 9 bases unmatched. The CDR3 consists of 13 residues. Written as DNA, the CDR3 is TGTGCCAGCACCTTGACAGGGGTCGGAGGCTACACCTTC. Amino acids: CASTLTGVGGYTF.

This clonotype occurred a few times. The gene calls are TRBV6-1 and TRBJ2-1, with TRBD2 identical over 11 bases. The CDR3 sequence is 17 residues long. The germline V gene encodes CDR1 MNHNS and CDR2 SASEGT. V lost 4 bases to trimming and J lost 7 bases; unmatched junction nucleotides: 12. CDR3 residues: CASSAFISGGAGNEQFF. Here the CDR3 DNA reads TGTGCCAGCAGTGCTTTCATTAGCGGGGGGGCCGGGAATGAGCAGTTCTTC.

In this sample, this clonotype turned up a few times. This rearrangement joins TRBV5-1 to TRBJ2-2, with 8 bases fitting TRBD2. From germline, CDR1 is SGHRS and CDR2 YFSETQ. Trimming took 4 bases from V and 7 from J; bases not matched to a gene: 9. This CDR3 spans 15 amino acids. CDR3 region: CASSRTSREDGELFF. In DNA, the CDR3 is TGCGCCAGCAGCAGGACCTCGCGGGAGGACGGGGAGCTGTTTTTT.

The chain combines TRBV6-1 with TRBJ1-6; a possible D gene is TRBD1 (5 bases). The CDR3 extends over 13 amino acids. Germline V gives CDR1 MNHNS, CDR2 SASEGT. The V end was cut by 10 bases, the J end by 9 bases, with 16 bases between. The CDR3 DNA sequence: TGTGCCACGGGGACCGCTCTGGGTTCACCCCTCCACTTT. This sequence encodes CATGTALGSPLHF.

The V gene is TRBV20-1, the J gene TRBJ1-5; D may be TRBD1 (6 bases). With 6 bases removed from V and 3 bases from J, the gap between germline ends came to 15 bases. CDR3 length equals 14 residues. Per the germline V gene, CDR1 is DFQATT and CDR2 is SNEGSKA (reference sequence). The CDR3 loop is CSASGQLDNQPQHF. Here the CDR3 DNA reads TGCAGTGCAAGCGGACAGCTAGACAATCAGCCCCAGCATTTT.

This clonotype was observed a handful of times. This chain joins TRBV5-1 and TRBJ2-4; TRBD1 matches 9 bases. There are 16 residues in the CDR3. Germline loops: CDR1 SGHRS, CDR2 YFSETQ. The V and J ends lost 4 bases and 0 bases, in that order; junction bases with no gene match: 5. In DNA, the CDR3 is TGCGCCAGCAGCGAGGGACAGGGAGTAGCCAAAAACATTCAGTACTTC. Residues: CASSEGQGVAKNIQYF.

The chain couples TRBV24-1 to TRBJ2-1, with D tentatively TRBD2 (6 bases). The ends were cut back, 0 bases at V and 0 bases at J, with 11 bases in the middle. Germline V lookup: CDR1 KGHDR, CDR2 SFDVKD. The CDR3 is 17 residues long. This CDR3 is CATSDLDSGGSYNEQFF. The CDR3 DNA sequence: TGTGCCACCAGTGATTTGGATAGCGGAGGCTCCTACAATGAGCAGTTCTTC.

The CDR3, as DNA: TGCGCCAGCAGCGGAGGGACAGGCAGTAGCACAGATACGCAGTATTTT. Its translation: CASSGGTGSSTDTQYF. The chain combines TRBV5-1 with TRBJ2-3; TRBD1 matches 8 bases. V shed 4 bases and J 0 bases; nucleotides not matched to a gene: 7. The CDR3 consists of 16 residues. Germline assignment: CDR1 SGHRS and CDR2 YFSETQ.

This clonotype has ten or more counts. The chain uses TRBV3-1 and TRBJ2-3; 10 nucleotides line up with TRBD2. Germline loops: CDR1 LGHDT, CDR2 YNNKEL (reference sequence). There are 16 residues in the CDR3. J lost 0 bases, V lost 4 bases, and 4 bases had no gene match. Here the CDR3 reads CASSRIAGGSTDTQYF. The CDR3 DNA reads as TGTGCCAGCAGCCGAATAGCGGGGGGTAGCACAGATACGCAGTATTTT.

This clonotype has a handful of counts. This chain connects TRBV12-3 or TRBV12-4 to TRBJ1-3; no definite D call. The CDR3 covers 13 residues. The ends were cut back, 8 bases at V and 1 base at J, with 9 bases in the middle. The DNA for the CDR3 is TGTGCCAGCGACCGTATATCTGGAAACACCATATATTTT. Protein sequence: CASDRISGNTIYF.

The V call is TRBV3-1, the J call TRBJ2-7; no firm D call. The germline V gene encodes CDR1 LGHDT and CDR2 YNNKEL (reference sequence). The CDR3 has 13 amino acids. V was cut by 6 bases and J by 3 bases, with 12 bases left in between. The CDR3 reads CASSPEQIYEQYV. As DNA, the CDR3 is TGTGCCAGCAGTCCGGAACAGATCTACGAGCAGTACGTC.

This chain uses TRBV28 with TRBJ2-4; the match to TRBD2 covers 13 bases. The CDR3 length is 20 residues. Germline values: CDR1 MDHEN, CDR2 SYDVKM. Trimming removed 6 bases from V and 0 bases from J; junction bases left unmatched: 14. The CDR3 protein is CASSVTETSGGLVAKNIQYF. In DNA form, the CDR3 reads TGTGCCAGCAGCGTGACCGAGACTAGCGGGGGGCTGGTAGCCAAAAACATTCAGTACTTC.

V and J are TRBV10-2 and TRBJ1-4; weak D call: TRBD1 (5 bases). CDR3 length: 16 residues. CDR1 is WSHSY, CDR2 SAAADI, per germline. Trimming pared 0 bases from V and 3 bases from J, leaving 11 bases between. CDR3 sequence: CASSESWQGPNEKLFF. CDR3 DNA: TGCGCCAGCAGTGAGTCGTGGCAGGGACCTAATGAAAAACTGTTTTTT.

This clonotype was seen only a few times. The chain employs TRBV6-2 or TRBV6-3 and TRBJ1-5, with a tentative D call TRBD1 (5 bases). The V end was cut by 2 bases, the J end by 3 bases, with 20 bases between. The CDR3 runs to 18 residues. Germline V gene sequence: CDR1 MNHEY, CDR2 SVGEGT. CDR3 sequence reads: CASSYPTGPQGYNQPQHF. The CDR3 coding sequence is TGTGCCAGCAGTTACCCCACTGGCCCTCAGGGATACAATCAGCCCCAGCATTTT.

This clonotype was seen at least ten times. This chain's CDR3 is CASSYSKLTGELFF. Written as DNA, the CDR3 is TGTGCCAGCAGTTACTCGAAACTAACCGGGGAGCTGTTTTTT. The rearrangement links TRBV6-2 or TRBV6-3 to TRBJ2-2; no firm D call. Germline V gene lookup returns CDR1 MNHEY and CDR2 SVGEGT. V was shortened by 0 bases and J by 5 bases, with 7 bases between the two germline ends. The CDR3 length is 14 residues.